These 28 T cell receptor beta chains originate from one sample sequenced in a study of shared clonotypes between healthy human individuals. Sequenced by immunoSEQ multiplex PCR; TCRdb stores in-frame clones only, minus some. The table lists just over 2,000,000 clones, about 95% of them singletons. The material sequenced was naive CD4+ T cells sorted from blood. Stated subset: CD45RA+ positively selected. All receptors derive from a man between 18 and 35 years old in good health.

The chain recombines TRBV6-5 with TRBJ1-4; 8 bases fit TRBD1. Germline assignment: CDR1 MNHEY and CDR2 SVGAGI. The CDR3 covers 15 residues. Unmatched junction bases numbered 11, after V lost 6 bases and J lost 8 bases. Written as DNA, the CDR3 is TGTGCCAGCAGGCACTTGACAGGGGCGAACGAAAAACTGTTTTTT. Translating it yields CASRHLTGANEKLFF.

V and J are TRBV7-9 and TRBJ1-4; D might be TRBD1 (6 bases). This CDR3 is 16 amino acids long. CDR1 and CDR2 (germline): SEHNR, FQNEAQ (reference sequence). V shed 1 base and J shed 6 bases, with 15 bases lying between them. For the CDR3, the DNA is TGTGCCAGCAGCTTAGTTCGGCAGGGGCTATATGAAAAACTGTTTTTT. Its protein is CASSLVRQGLYEKLFF. The full variable domain, completed using reference TRBV7-9 and TRBJ1-4, is DTGVSQNPRHKITKRGQNVTFRCDPISEHNRLYWYRQTLGQGPEFLTYFQNEAQLEKSRLLSDRFSAERPKGSFSTLEIQRTEQGDSAMYLCASSLVRQGLYEKLFFGSGTQLSVL.

The rearrangement uses TRBV6-4 and TRBJ1-1, with TRBD1 identical over 7 bases. Germline V CDR1 and CDR2: MRHNA, SNTAGT. This CDR3 has 14 amino acids. Losses at the gene ends were 5 bases for V and 5 bases for J; bases not matched to a gene: 8. CDR3 amino acids: CASSPDRSGTEAFF. DNA for the CDR3: TGTGCCAGCAGTCCGGACAGGTCGGGGACTGAAGCTTTCTTT.

The rearrangement joins TRBV9 to TRBJ2-2, with 10 bases aligning to TRBD2. V lost 0 bases to trimming and J lost 2 bases; unmatched junction nucleotides: 10. CDR1 SGDLS and CDR2 YYNGEE come from the germline V gene. This CDR3 has 19 amino acids. In DNA form, the CDR3 reads TGTGCCAGCAGCGTAGGACTAGCGGGTAACTTAAAAAACACCGGGGAGCTGTTTTTT. Translated: CASSVGLAGNLKNTGELFF.

The J gene is TRBJ2-2, the V gene TRBV27; 8 nucleotides match TRBD2. The CDR3 length is 16 residues. The J segment lost 3 bases and the V segment lost 2 bases, leaving 5 bases of the junction unmatched. Germline assignment: CDR1 MNHEY and CDR2 SMNVEV (reference sequence). The CDR3 DNA follows: TGTGCCAGCAGTTTAAACGGGGGGGCTTACACCGGGGAGCTGTTTTTT. As protein: CASSLNGGAYTGELFF.

The rearrangement uses TRBV28 and TRBJ2-1; 7 positions agree with TRBD2. V was clipped by 4 bases and J by 0 bases; unmatched bases: 6. Germline V gene sequence: CDR1 MDHEN, CDR2 SYDVKM. The CDR3 is 16 residues long. CDR3 bases: TGTGCCAGCAGTTCTCCAGCGGGAAACTCCTACAATGAGCAGTTCTTC. Translation: CASSSPAGNSYNEQFF.

V usage is TRBV6-5 and J usage is TRBJ2-7, with TRBD1 matching 8 bases. This CDR3 is 14 amino acids long. The V gene's germline CDR1 is MNHEY and CDR2 SVGAGI. After removal of 7 bases from V and 11 bases from J, the junction contained 16 bases not matched to a gene. The chain's CDR3 is CASTNLGTGASEYF. The DNA for the CDR3 is TGTGCCAGCACTAACCTCGGGACAGGCGCCTCGGAGTACTTC.

The chain carries TRBV6-1 and TRBJ1-6; maybe TRBD1 (5 bases). CDR1 and CDR2 (germline): MNHNS, SASEGT. V shed 4 bases and J shed 8 bases, with 18 bases lying between them. The CDR3 runs to 16 residues. The chain's CDR3 is CASSAPPNGADSPLHF. The CDR3 nucleotides are TGTGCCAGCAGTGCCCCCCCCAACGGGGCTGATTCACCCCTCCACTTT.

The gene calls are TRBV30 and TRBJ2-7; D may be TRBD1 (6 bases). Trimming stripped 2 bases from V and 2 bases from J, with 19 bases between. This CDR3 contains 16 residues. The germline V gene has CDR1 GTSNPN and CDR2 SVGIG (reference sequence). CDR3 region: CAWSPVDRIEAYEQYF. The DNA of the CDR3 is TGTGCCTGGAGTCCGGTTGACAGGATTGAGGCCTACGAGCAGTACTTC.

J is TRBJ2-1 and V is TRBV7-2, with TRBD1 matching over 9 bases. In germline, CDR1 is SGHTA, CDR2 FQGNSA. This CDR3 contains 16 residues. V was clipped by 4 bases and J by 5 bases; unmatched bases: 9. In DNA, the CDR3 is TGTGCCAGCAGCTCGTACGGGACAGGGTCCCACAATGAGCAGTTCTTC. It specifies CASSSYGTGSHNEQFF.

This sequence joins TRBV6-1 and TRBJ2-1; 8 positions agree with TRBD2. This CDR3 region has 14 residues. Germline CDR1 is MNHNS and CDR2 is SASEGT. The V and J ends lost 6 bases and 5 bases, in that order; junction bases with no gene match: 6. The CDR3 is CASRYSGAHNEQFF. DNA for the CDR3: TGTGCCAGCAGGTATAGCGGGGCACACAATGAGCAGTTCTTC.

The CDR3 sequence is CASSFRQGAPTGELFF. CDR3 nucleotide sequence: TGTGCCAGCAGTTTCCGACAGGGGGCGCCCACCGGGGAGCTGTTTTTT. V usage is TRBV11-2 and J usage is TRBJ2-2, with 10 bases matching TRBD1. This CDR3 comprises 16 residues. The junction had 8 bases not matched to a gene; V was cut back by 6 bases and J by 4 bases. Germline assignment: CDR1 SGHAT and CDR2 FQNNGV.

This rearrangement joins TRBV6-1 to TRBJ2-7; D unresolved. V dropped 11 bases and J dropped 2 bases, with 22 bases sitting between them. CDR3 length: 15 amino acids. Per the germline V gene, CDR1 is MNHNS and CDR2 is SASEGT. In DNA form, the CDR3 reads TGTGCCGCTGACTCGGATGGGCTAGGGACCTACGAGCAGTACTTC. Translated, it gives CAADSDGLGTYEQYF.

The chain couples TRBV9 to TRBJ2-2; tentative D call: TRBD2 (5 bases). This CDR3 spans 13 amino acids. CDR1 and CDR2 from the germline V gene are SGDLS and YYNGEE. The V and J ends lost 0 bases and 6 bases respectively, with 6 bases between them. The CDR3 protein is CASSVVEAGELFF. The CDR3 region has the DNA TGTGCCAGCAGCGTAGTGGAGGCCGGGGAGCTGTTTTTT.

The chain employs TRBV11-2 and TRBJ2-7, with a tentative D call TRBD1 (5 bases). Germline V gene data show CDR1 as SGHAT and CDR2 as FQNNGV. CDR3 length: 11 amino acids. V was clipped by 5 bases and J by 5 bases, with 7 bases between them. The CDR3 coding sequence is TGTGCCAGCAGCCTGACAGACGAGCAGTACTTC. Translated, it gives CASSLTDEQYF.

V usage is TRBV10-3 and J usage is TRBJ1-1, with a tentative D call TRBD1 (5 bases). The CDR3 is 13 residues long. Germline CDR1 ENHRY, CDR2 SYGVKD. The V and J ends lost 7 bases and 2 bases respectively, with 11 bases between them. CDR3 in DNA: TGTGCCATCACTAGCAGGGATAACACTGAAGCTTTCTTT. Amino acids: CAITSRDNTEAFF.

Notes on this clone: Other nucleotide sequences in the sample specify the same CDR3. The chain employs TRBV2 and TRBJ2-7; D tentatively reads TRBD1 or TRBD2 (5 bases each). The CDR3 is 14 amino acids. V was trimmed by 5 bases and J by 4 bases, leaving 15 bases between them. The germline V gene encodes CDR1 SNHLY and CDR2 FYNNEI. CDR3: CASSSDRGAYEQYF. Written as DNA, the CDR3 is TGTGCCAGCAGTAGTGACAGAGGGGCGTACGAGCAGTACTTC.

The chain employs TRBV18 and TRBJ1-5; D gene ambiguous. Germline V gives CDR1 KGHSH, CDR2 LQKENI. The CDR3 is made up of 17 amino acids. Deletions cut 5 bases from V and 2 bases from J, with 19 bases between. The CDR3 loop reads CASSASVSGERNQPQHF. The CDR3 nucleotides are TGTGCCAGCTCAGCGTCGGTTTCTGGGGAGCGCAATCAGCCCCAGCATTTT.

The chain links TRBV19 to TRBJ1-6, with 8 bases that match TRBD1. The CDR3 extends over 14 amino acids. Germline CDR1 is LNHDA and CDR2 is SQIVND (reference sequence). Losses at the gene ends were 3 bases for V and 8 bases for J; bases not matched to a gene: 3. The DNA of the CDR3 is TGTGCCAGTAGTATTCCGGGACAGGATTCACCCCTCCACTTT. It yields the protein CASSIPGQDSPLHF.

This clone was detected only once. V gene TRBV7-2 combines with J gene TRBJ1-1; D unresolved. Per the germline V gene, CDR1 is SGHTA and CDR2 is FQGNSA. The CDR3 extends over 15 amino acids. The V end was cut by 5 bases, the J end by 5 bases, with 18 bases between. CDR3 DNA sequence: TGTGCCAGCAGCCCTAGCCGGTTCGGCGGGACTGAAGCTTTCTTT. Its protein is CASSPSRFGGTEAFF.

This chain joins TRBV5-1 and TRBJ2-5, with TRBD2 matching 10 bases. This CDR3 is built from 16 residues. The ends lost 5 bases at V and 3 bases at J; junction bases unmatched: 10. The germline V gene has CDR1 SGHRS and CDR2 YFSETQ. CDR3 nucleotides: TGCGCCAGCAGGGATAGCGGGGGGATAAAAAAAGAGACCCAGTACTTC. Protein: CASRDSGGIKKETQYF.

The chain combines TRBV4-3 with TRBJ1-4; no clear D gene. The CDR3 has 13 residues. The germline gives CDR1 LGHNA, CDR2 YSLEER. The ends were cut back, 4 bases at V and 6 bases at J, with 9 bases in the middle. CDR3 coding DNA: TGCGCCAGCAGCCCCGGGCTGTATGAAAAACTGTTTTTT. As protein: CASSPGLYEKLFF.

J is TRBJ1-2 and V is TRBV6-1, with 8 positions matching TRBD1. This CDR3 contains 13 residues. The germline V gene has CDR1 MNHNS and CDR2 SASEGT. The V segment lost 8 bases and the J segment 7 bases; nucleotides outside the gene matches: 9. This chain's CDR3 is CASEWQGAGGYTF. The CDR3, as DNA: TGTGCCAGCGAGTGGCAGGGGGCAGGTGGCTACACCTTC.

Remarks on this clone: The same CDR3 is also encoded by other DNA sequences in this sample. J is TRBJ1-4 and V is TRBV2; D perhaps matches TRBD1 (6 bases). The CDR3 is made up of 14 amino acids. V lost 3 bases, J lost 4 bases, and 9 bases lay in between. Germline V gene sequence: CDR1 SNHLY, CDR2 FYNNEI. Here the CDR3 reads CASSEDRYNEKLFF. In DNA, the CDR3 is TGTGCCAGCAGTGAGGACAGATATAATGAAAAACTGTTTTTT.

The chain is built from TRBV2 and TRBJ2-1; D is ambiguous. V shed 3 bases and J shed 4 bases, with 13 bases lying between them. The CDR3 length is 15 residues. Germline V gene data show CDR1 as SNHLY and CDR2 as FYNNEI. CDR3 sequence (DNA): TGTGCCAGCAGTGATGCAGATTCTGCTTACAATGAGCAGTTCTTC. Translation gives CASSDADSAYNEQFF.

The V gene is TRBV5-1, the J gene TRBJ2-2, with 10 positions matching TRBD1. With 3 bases clipped from V and 4 bases from J, the junction kept 9 bases outside the gene matches. Germline V gene sequence: CDR1 SGHRS, CDR2 YFSETQ. This CDR3 comprises 17 residues. This CDR3 reads CASSYPGQGLPTGELFF. CDR3 nucleotides: TGCGCCAGCAGCTACCCGGGACAGGGGCTTCCCACCGGGGAGCTGTTTTTT.

This sequence joins TRBV19 and TRBJ2-7; D tentatively reads TRBD1 or TRBD2 (5 bases each). CDR1 and CDR2 (germline): LNHDA, SQIVND (reference sequence). The CDR3 is made up of 13 amino acids. The V and J ends lost 6 bases and 2 bases respectively, with 11 bases between them. CDR3 in DNA: TGTGCCAGTAGAGCGGACAAAACCTACGAGCAGTACTTC. The encoded protein is CASRADKTYEQYF. The variable domain in full, completed from reference TRBV19 and TRBJ2-7, reads DGGITQSPKYLFRKEGQNVTLSCEQNLNHDAMYWYRQDPGQGLRLIYYSQIVNDFQKGDIAEGYSVSREKKESFPLTVTSAQKNPTAFYLCASRADKTYEQYFGPGTRLTVT.

The chain links TRBV2 to TRBJ2-3; D gene ambiguous. This CDR3 is 15 amino acids long. V lost 2 bases and J 2 bases, leaving 11 bases between the germline ends. CDR1 SNHLY and CDR2 FYNNEI come from the germline V gene. CDR3 region: CASSETPTLTDTQYF. Here the CDR3 DNA reads TGTGCCAGCAGTGAAACTCCTACTCTCACAGATACGCAGTATTTT.